The rows below give T cell receptor beta chains drawn from one sample of a study of blood T cells in healthy people across ages. From the 5' RACE reads, TCRdb called clonotypes with MiXCR, one entry per CDR3 protein. The table shows hundreds of thousands of distinct CDR3 sequences, with roughly 25% occurring only once. These data were likewise used in another study, on T cells of mothers and their children.

The sample consisted of blood. These receptors were obtained from a boy younger than 18 in good health. CDR3s include the opening cysteine and the closing phenylalanine or tryptophan. A D gene is named only where the DNA matches it firmly. Rows may omit the clone size; those that give it use once, few, many or a size class.

. . 16 TRBJ2-2 TRBV5-1 CASSLRAELGTGELFF TGCGCCAGCAGCTTGAGAGCAGAACTGGGCACCGGGGAGCTGTTTTTT
. . 13 TRBJ2-1 TRBV29-1 CSAYTGSYNEQFF TGCAGCGCATACACGGGCTCCTACAATGAGCAGTTCTTC
. many 14 TRBJ2-2 TRBV29-1 CSAMGRGDTGELFF TGCAGCGCTATGGGCAGGGGGGACACCGGGGAGCTGTTTTTT
. many 13 TRBJ1-1 TRBV6-5 CASRPGGNTEAFF TGTGCCAGCAGGCCCGGGGGGAACACTGAAGCTTTCTTT
. . 13 TRBJ1-1 TRBV6-5 CASSYWQNTEAFF TGTGCCAGCAGTTATTGGCAGAACACTGAAGCTTTCTTT
. . 14 TRBJ2-4 TRBV20-1 CSAQISLAKNIQYF TGCAGTGCCCAAATTAGTTTAGCCAAAAACATTCAGTACTTC
. . 9 TRBJ2-7 TRBV10-3 CSESYEQYF TGTTCTGAGAGCTACGAGCAGTACTTC
TRBD2 few 14 TRBJ2-3 TRBV12-3/TRBV12-4 CAGSLLAGADTQYF TGTGCCGGCAGTTTATTAGCGGGGGCAGATACGCAGTATTTT
TRBD1 few 15 TRBJ2-7 TRBV27 CASSSRTGSNYEQYF TGTGCCAGCAGTTCGAGGACAGGGAGTAATTACGAGCAGTACTTC
. . 15 TRBJ2-7 TRBV7-9 CASSRPRGAYYEQYF TGTGCCAGCAGCCGTCCCCGGGGGGCCTACTACGAGCAGTACTTC
TRBD1 many 15 TRBJ1-1 TRBV6-5 CASSPRQGRYTEAFF TGTGCCAGCAGCCCTCGACAGGGGCGGTACACTGAAGCTTTCTTT
. . 17 TRBJ2-7 TRBV3-1 CASSHHGGGVIPYEQYF TGTGCCAGCAGCCACCACGGTGGGGGCGTAATCCCCTACGAGCAGTACTTC
. . 14 TRBJ2-7 TRBV5-5 CASSPLDGSYEQYF TGTGCCAGCAGTCCCCTGGACGGTTCCTACGAGCAGTACTTC
. . 18 TRBJ1-3 TRBV18 CASSPPSGIGARGNTIYF TGTGCCAGCTCACCACCCTCCGGAATCGGGGCAAGAGGAAACACCATATATTTT
TRBD1 . 14 TRBJ1-5 TRBV5-5 CASSLEQGGQPQHF TGTGCCAGCAGCTTGGAACAGGGGGGTCAGCCCCAGCATTTT
. . 12 TRBJ1-4 TRBV2 CATQPGGEKLFF TGTGCCACCCAACCGGGCGGTGAAAAACTGTTTTTT
. . 11 TRBJ2-1 TRBV29-1 CSVGGNNEQFF TGCAGCGTGGGCGGGAACAATGAGCAGTTCTTC
. . 14 TRBJ2-4 TRBV9 CASTDGLAKNIQYF TGTGCCAGCACGGATGGGCTAGCCAAAAACATTCAGTACTTC
. . 16 TRBJ2-3 TRBV5-1 CASSLAFGPGTDTQYF TGCGCCAGCAGCTTGGCCTTTGGGCCGGGCACAGATACGCAGTATTTT
. . 15 TRBJ1-3 TRBV12-3/TRBV12-4 CASSPGTFSGNTIYF TGTGCCAGCAGTCCCGGGACTTTCTCTGGAAACACCATATATTTT
TRBD2 few 15 TRBJ2-3 TRBV7-3 CASSPTGGAEDTQYF TGTGCCAGCAGCCCAACGGGGGGGGCTGAAGATACGCAGTATTTT
TRBD1 . 16 TRBJ1-2 TRBV6-1 CASSDPRTGAYYGYTF TGTGCCAGCAGTGATCCACGGACAGGAGCCTATTATGGCTACACCTTC
TRBD1 . 15 TRBJ1-2 TRBV6-5 CASSPHGQGKEGYTF TGTGCCAGCAGTCCTCATGGACAGGGGAAGGAAGGCTACACCTTC
. . 17 TRBJ2-3 TRBV3-1 CASSQDVSTSTTNTQYF TGTGCCAGCAGCCAAGATGTCAGCACCTCGACCACGAATACGCAGTATTTT
. . 13 TRBJ2-7 TRBV6-5 CASSYGERGEQYF TGTGCCAGCAGTTATGGAGAAAGGGGCGAGCAGTACTTC
TRBD2 . 16 TRBJ2-1 TRBV7-6 CASSLLLAGPYNEQFF TGCGCCAGCAGCTTATTACTAGCGGGCCCTTACAATGAGCAGTTCTTC
. . 13 TRBJ2-4 TRBV5-6 CASSLVLENIQYF TGTGCCAGCAGCTTGGTACTGGAAAACATTCAGTACTTC
TRBD2 many 13 TRBJ2-2 TRBV7-9 CASSLSGAGELFF TGTGCCAGCAGTTTGAGCGGGGCCGGGGAGCTGTTTTTT
TRBD1 few 14 TRBJ1-1 TRBV9 CASSAMTGGDTAFF TGTGCCAGCAGCGCTATGACAGGGGGCGATACGGCTTTCTTT
TRBD1 few 12 TRBJ2-7 TRBV29-1 CSVRDSSYEQYF TGCAGCGTACGGGACAGCTCCTACGAGCAGTACTTC
. few 13 TRBJ1-3 TRBV30 CAWSVASGNTIYF TGTGCCTGGAGTGTAGCCTCTGGAAACACCATATATTTT
TRBD1 . 17 TRBJ1-3 TRBV5-1 CASSSVTGKGSGNTIYF TGCGCCAGCAGCTCCGTGACAGGGAAGGGGTCTGGAAACACCATATATTTT
TRBD1 few 15 TRBJ2-3 TRBV30 CAWTPGTGGLDTQYF TGTGCCTGGACACCCGGGACAGGGGGCTTAGATACGCAGTATTTT
. few 14 TRBJ2-5 TRBV19 CASSMSSIQETQYF TGTGCCAGTAGTATGTCCTCGATCCAAGAGACCCAGTACTTC
. . 14 TRBJ2-1 TRBV5-1 CASSLGTSMGEQFF TGCGCCAGCAGCTTGGGAACTAGCATGGGTGAGCAGTTCTTC
. . 15 TRBJ2-6 TRBV10-3 CAISIGNSGANVLTF TGTGCCATCAGTATTGGGAACTCTGGGGCCAACGTCCTGACTTTC